Following are 20 T cell receptor beta chains from one sample sequenced in a study of T cells of healthy individuals. MiXCR, run by TCRdb on the 5' RACE reads, gives a single entry per CDR3 protein. The profile shows tens of thousands of distinct CDR3 sequences, about 17% of them singletons. The receptors here all came from a human donor in good health.

This clonotype was found a few times. V usage is TRBV28 and J usage is TRBJ1-1; 7 nucleotides line up with TRBD1. V lost 0 bases and J lost 10; bases outside the gene matches: 8. CDR3 length: 14 amino acids. Germline loops: CDR1 MDHEN, CDR2 SYDVKM. CDR3 bases: TGTGCCAGCAGTTTATGGTTAGGACAGGAGATAGCTTTCTTT. Its protein product is CASSLWLGQEIAFF.

V gene TRBV5-1 combines with J gene TRBJ2-3; D uncertain. With 5 bases removed from V and 2 bases from J, the gap between germline ends came to 12 bases. The V gene's germline CDR1 is SGHRS and CDR2 YFSETQ. The length of the CDR3 is 14 residues. CDR3 region: CASRLVSTTDTQYF. In DNA, the CDR3 is TGCGCCAGCAGGCTGGTCTCCACCACAGATACGCAGTATTTT.

The chain links TRBV7-9 to TRBJ2-7; D unclear. The CDR3 spans 15 residues. CDR1 and CDR2 (germline): SEHNR, FQNEAQ (reference sequence). Trimming took 6 bases from V and 5 from J, leaving 20 bases between them. The CDR3, as DNA: TGTGCCAGCAGACCTAGTCAAAGGAGTCCGCACGAGCAGTACTTC. It is translated as CASRPSQRSPHEQYF.

The chain combines TRBV28 with TRBJ1-4, with D uncertain. Trimming stripped 7 bases from V and 4 bases from J, with 19 bases between. Per the germline V gene, CDR1 is MDHEN and CDR2 is SYDVKM. The CDR3 consists of 16 residues. The CDR3: CASIKRTGPSNEKLFF. CDR3 nucleotides: TGTGCCAGCATTAAAAGAACCGGACCGAGTAATGAAAAACTGTTTTTT.

This clonotype occurred many times. The chain employs TRBV29-1 and TRBJ2-7, with no clear D. CDR3 length equals 14 residues. The germline V gene encodes CDR1 SQVTM and CDR2 ANQGSEA. The ends were cut back, 4 bases at V and 6 bases at J, with 19 bases in the middle. The CDR3 sequence: CSVALEDEPAEQYF. CDR3 sequence (DNA): TGCAGCGTTGCATTGGAAGACGAACCGGCCGAGCAGTACTTC.

A remark on this clonotype: A much larger clone sits a single nucleotide away, making a read error possible. The chain uses TRBV5-4 and TRBJ1-5, with a tentative D call TRBD1 (5 bases). There are 15 residues in the CDR3. Germline V CDR1 and CDR2: SGHNT, YYREEE (reference sequence). Deletions cut 0 bases from V and 3 bases from J, with 10 bases between. The CDR3 bases are TGTGCCAGCAGCTTGGACCAGGGCACCAATCAGCCCCAGCATTTT. It is translated as CASSLDQGTNQPQHF.

V usage is TRBV11-3 and J usage is TRBJ2-3, with a possible D match to TRBD2 (7 bases). Germline V CDR1 and CDR2: SGHNT, YENEEA. V was pared by 5 bases and J by 4 bases, with 25 bases between. The CDR3 runs 18 residues. DNA of the CDR3: TGTGCCAGCAGCGAGGGTGGTTGGGGGGGCCTTAACTCAGATACGCAGTATTTT. Its protein product is CASSEGGWGGLNSDTQYF.

This clonotype was counted many times. The chain recombines TRBV4-1 with TRBJ2-3; D is possibly TRBD2 (5 bases). Germline loops: CDR1 MGHRA, CDR2 YSYEKL. The V gene lost 0 bases and the J gene lost 0 bases, with 13 bases spanning the gap. CDR3 length: 17 residues. The DNA for the CDR3 is TGCGCCAGCAGCCAAGATTCGAGCGGTTCTAGCACAGATACGCAGTATTTT. Encoded protein: CASSQDSSGSSTDTQYF.

This clonotype came up many times. The rearrangement links TRBV29-1 to TRBJ2-3; tentative D call: TRBD2 (6 bases). V dropped 4 bases and J dropped 0 bases, with 17 bases sitting between them. This CDR3 has 16 residues. The V gene's germline CDR1 is SQVTM and CDR2 ANQGSEA. The CDR3 region has the DNA TGCAGCGTTGTTCCTCAAGCGGGTGCTAGCACAGATACGCAGTATTTT. It yields the protein CSVVPQAGASTDTQYF.

This clonotype was seen repeatedly, ten times or more. This chain links TRBV20-1 with TRBJ2-3; a weak D match, TRBD2 (6 bases). Germline CDR1 reads DFQATT; CDR2 reads SNEGSKA (reference sequence). CDR3 length: 14 amino acids. V lost 2 bases, J lost 2 bases, and 11 bases lay in between. The CDR3 region is CSARWSGVTDTQYF. CDR3 nucleotides: TGCAGTGCTAGATGGTCGGGGGTCACAGATACGCAGTATTTT.

The chain uses TRBV7-9 and TRBJ2-3; 9 nucleotides agree with TRBD2. V lost 4 bases to trimming and J lost 0 bases; unmatched junction nucleotides: 11. CDR1 and CDR2 (germline): SEHNR, FQNEAQ (reference sequence). The CDR3 extends over 18 amino acids. The CDR3 bases are TGTGCCAGCAGCTCCCGACTAGCGGACCACACTAGCACAGATACGCAGTATTTT. This encodes CASSSRLADHTSTDTQYF.

The chain links TRBV7-3 to TRBJ1-2; 10 nucleotides match TRBD1. CDR3 length equals 14 residues. Germline CDR1 and CDR2: SGHTA and FQGTGA. J was trimmed by 2 bases and V by 4 bases; bases with no gene match: 1. CDR3 DNA: TGTGCCAGCAGCTCGGGACAGGGGAACTATGGCTACACCTTC. Its translation: CASSSGQGNYGYTF.

As concerns this clonotype: A much larger clonotype is one base distant, so this may be a read error. The chain links TRBV7-9 to TRBJ1-3, with TRBD1 matching 9 bases. The CDR3 has 14 amino acids. Germline V gene sequence: CDR1 SEHNR, CDR2 FQNEAQ (reference sequence). The CDR3 nucleotides read TGTGTCAGCAGCGAGGACAGGGGTGATCCGACCATATATTTT. Residues: CVSSEDRGDPTIYF.

This clonotype has a count of ten or more. V and J are TRBV2 and TRBJ1-3, with 8 bases that match TRBD1. The trim removed 4 bases at V and 2 bases at J, leaving 4 bases unmatched. The CDR3 has 15 residues. The germline CDR1 and CDR2 sequences are SNHLY and FYNNEI. CDR3 residues: CASSAQGGTGNTIYF. The CDR3 nucleotides are TGTGCCAGCAGTGCACAGGGGGGCACTGGAAACACCATATATTTT.

J is TRBJ1-1 and V is TRBV9, with D unresolved. The length of the CDR3 is 15 residues. V was shortened by 0 bases and J by 1 base, with 10 bases between the two germline ends. The germline CDR1 and CDR2 sequences are SGDLS and YYNGEE. In nucleotides, the CDR3 is TGTGCCAGCAGCGTAGCTCCGGGGAGGAACACTGAAGCTTTCTTT. Amino acids: CASSVAPGRNTEAFF.

This clonotype was counted at least ten times. The chain links TRBV28 to TRBJ1-2; a weak D match, TRBD1 (6 bases). Germline V gene data show CDR1 as MDHEN and CDR2 as SYDVKM. V was clipped by 6 bases and J by 2 bases, with 13 bases between them. The length of the CDR3 is 14 residues. The CDR3 region has the DNA TGTGCCAGCAGCCCGGGAGACAGGAACTATGGCTACACCTTC. Translation gives CASSPGDRNYGYTF.

This clonotype was counted only a few times. This chain uses TRBV12-3 or TRBV12-4 with TRBJ2-3; 8 positions match TRBD1. This CDR3 has 17 amino acids. V gave up 6 bases and J gave up 2 bases; unmatched junction bases: 13. CDR3 loop: CASSPESRGRNTDTQYF. In DNA, the CDR3 is TGTGCCAGCAGCCCAGAGAGCAGGGGGCGGAACACAGATACGCAGTATTTT.

This clonotype has only a few counts. This chain links TRBV12-3 or TRBV12-4 with TRBJ2-3; no firm D call. Deletions cut 5 bases from V and 4 bases from J, with 16 bases between. This CDR3 contains 15 residues. The CDR3 DNA reads TGTGCCAGCAGTCGGACGGAAACACCGGCAGATACGCAGTATTTT. Protein product: CASSRTETPADTQYF.

This clonotype has at least ten counts. The chain employs TRBV2 and TRBJ1-2, with TRBD1 matching over 8 bases. CDR1 SNHLY and CDR2 FYNNEI come from the germline V gene. V shed 9 bases, J shed 1 base, and the junction held 7 bases outside the gene matches. The CDR3 covers 14 residues. CDR3 bases: TGTGCCAGTATACAGACAGGGGTTAACTATGGCTACACCTTC. This encodes CASIQTGVNYGYTF.

This clonotype was seen many times. DNA for the CDR3: TGCAGTGCTAGTGTGGGGGGGGGCACAGATACGCAGTATTTT. As protein: CSASVGGGTDTQYF. This sequence joins TRBV20-1 and TRBJ2-3; 7 bases map to TRBD2. J gave up 1 base and V 3 bases, and 4 bases lay outside the gene matches. The length of the CDR3 is 14 residues. Germline V CDR1 and CDR2: DFQATT, SNEGSKA (reference sequence).